Listed below are T cell receptor beta chains from one sample, sequenced in a study of blood T cell repertoires in COVID-19. The data were produced by immunoSEQ multiplex PCR, yet TCRdb's version contains in-frame clones alone and is incomplete. The sample consists of 210,000 or so clones, 90% of them appearing once. The sequenced sample consisted of peripheral blood. The receptors shown here come from a man in his fifties with acute or convalescent COVID-19. Both conserved end residues are part of each CDR3. A D gene is named only where the DNA matches it firmly. Clone size, where shown, is once, few, many, or a class for clones that have expanded.

J gene	clone size	D gene	V gene	CDR3 DNA	CDR3 protein
TRBJ2-3	once	TRBD1	TRBV5-8	TGTGCCACGGAGGGGGCAGGGGGCAGTTATACGCAGTATTTT	CATEGAGGSYTQYF
TRBJ1-6	-	TRBD1	TRBV2	TGTGCCAGCAGTCGGGGACAGCTCTATAATTCACCCCTCCACTTT	CASSRGQLYNSPLHF
TRBJ2-4	-	TRBD2	TRBV6-5	TGTGCCACCCTTAGCGGGGGAGCCAAAAACATTCAGTACTTC	CATLSGGAKNIQYF
TRBJ1-6	once	-	TRBV19	TGTGCCAGTAGCGAAACAGGTGTCTCCTATAATTCACCCCTCCACTTT	CASSETGVSYNSPLHF
TRBJ2-3	-	-	TRBV28	TGTGCCAGCAGGGGAGGGACAGGTCGAGGTACGCAGTATTTT	CASRGGTGRGTQYF
TRBJ2-2	-	-	TRBV6-2/TRBV6-3	TGTGCCAGCAGTTACTTGCGGGGGCGATTAAACACCGGGGAGCTGTTTTTT	CASSYLRGRLNTGELFF
TRBJ2-1	-	TRBD2	TRBV5-1	TGCGCCAGCAGCTCGGGGACTAGCGGGAGTAAAGGTGAGCAGTTCTTC	CASSSGTSGSKGEQFF
TRBJ2-1	-	-	TRBV18	TGTGCCAGCTCACTCGGCCCGGGGGTGAAGGGGTACAATGAGCAGTTCTTC	CASSLGPGVKGYNEQFF
TRBJ2-2	-	TRBD1	TRBV7-6	TGTGCCAGCAGCTTAGGGACAGGGGGCGCCACCGGGGAGCTGTTTTTT	CASSLGTGGATGELFF
TRBJ1-4	-	-	TRBV18	TGTGCCAGCTCGCTAAGTAATGAAAAACTGTTTTTT	CASSLSNEKLFF
TRBJ2-3	-	-	TRBV4-2	TGTGCCAGCACCGTCGGAGACACAGATACGCAGTATTTT	CASTVGDTDTQYF
TRBJ2-7	-	TRBD1	TRBV5-8	TGTGCCAGTGGACAGGGAGGCTTTCGGGAGCAGTACTTC	CASGQGGFREQYF
TRBJ1-3	-	TRBD1	TRBV7-2	TGTGCCAGCAGCTTAGTGGGGACAGGGAGCTTCGGAAACACCATATATTTT	CASSLVGTGSFGNTIYF
TRBJ2-7	-	TRBD1	TRBV28	TGTGCCAGCAGTGAAAACAGGGGTGTTGGCTACGAGCAGTACTTC	CASSENRGVGYEQYF
TRBJ1-2	-	-	TRBV27	TGTGCCAGCAGGAACAGCTTAAATGGCTACACCTTC	CASRNSLNGYTF
TRBJ1-1	few	TRBD1	TRBV7-8	TGTGCCAGCACCCGTATATGGGGACAGGTGAACACTGAAGCTTTCTTT	CASTRIWGQVNTEAFF
TRBJ1-5	-	-	TRBV24-1	TGTGCCACCAGTGAGGGATCAGGGCAGCCCCAGCATTTT	CATSEGSGQPQHF
TRBJ1-5	-	TRBD1	TRBV7-9	TGTGCCAGCAGCTCGGACAGGGAACGGGGTCAGCCCCAGCATTTT	CASSSDRERGQPQHF
TRBJ2-1	once	-	TRBV28	TGTGCCAGCATCATCCAGGGCGGTGTCAATGAGCAGTTCTTC	CASIIQGGVNEQFF
TRBJ1-2	-	-	TRBV30	TGTGCCTGGCGGCGCCCAGGGGATAACTATGGCTACACCTTC	CAWRRPGDNYGYTF
TRBJ1-5	-	-	TRBV9	TGTGCCAGCGGGGGCAGGGGTTATAGCAATCAGCCCCAGCATTTT	CASGGRGYSNQPQHF
TRBJ2-1	-	TRBD2	TRBV30	TGTGCCTTCCGTCGACTAGCGCCTATTCTCAACTCCTACAATGAGCAGTTCTTC	CAFRRLAPILNSYNEQFF
TRBJ2-1	-	TRBD2	TRBV10-3	TGTGCCACGACTAGCGGGGTCTTCGGGGAGCAGTTCTTC	CATTSGVFGEQFF
TRBJ2-5	-	-	TRBV24-1	TGTGCCACCAGTGATTTGCACAGGGCTGAGACCCAGTACTTC	CATSDLHRAETQYF
TRBJ1-3	-	-	TRBV28	TGTGCCAGCACCCCGATCGCGCAGGGTTCTGGAAACACCATATATTTT	CASTPIAQGSGNTIYF
TRBJ2-7	-	TRBD1	TRBV27	TGTGCCAGCAGTTTATTCCTGGGACAGGGAACTAGGGAGCAGTACTTC	CASSLFLGQGTREQYF
TRBJ1-6	few	TRBD1	TRBV7-9	TGTGCCAGCAGTCCGACAGGGGAATCACCCCTCCACTTT	CASSPTGESPLHF
TRBJ1-5	-	-	TRBV19	TGTGCCAGTAGTATCAGGCCAGCAAGTTTTTATAGCAATCAGCCCCAGCATTTT	CASSIRPASFYSNQPQHF
TRBJ1-1	-	-	TRBV19	TGTGCCAGTATGAGGGGGAAAAACACTGAAGCTTTCTTT	CASMRGKNTEAFF
TRBJ2-3	-	-	TRBV19	TGTGCCAGTAGTTCGATGGCTTCCACAGATACGCAGTATTTT	CASSSMASTDTQYF
TRBJ2-5	-	TRBD2	TRBV6-2/TRBV6-3	TGTGCCAGCAGTCCCGAGCGGGGGCCCCTGGAGACCCAGTACTTC	CASSPERGPLETQYF
TRBJ2-3	once	TRBD1	TRBV5-4	TGTGCCAGCAGCCCACAGGGGTCGGATACGCAGTATTTT	CASSPQGSDTQYF
TRBJ2-1	few	TRBD2	TRBV30	TGTGCCTGGATTGGTAGCGGGAGAACTCAGAATGAGCAGTTCTTC	CAWIGSGRTQNEQFF
TRBJ2-7	few	TRBD1	TRBV9	TGTGCCAGCAGCGTTTTTTCAGGGGGCGAGCAGTACTTC	CASSVFSGGEQYF
TRBJ1-2	-	-	TRBV28	TGTGCCAGCAGTTTATCCAGGGTATTTAACTATGGCTACACCTTC	CASSLSRVFNYGYTF
TRBJ1-5	once	-	TRBV30	TGTGCCTGGAGTCCAGGCTTCACTTCTGGTCAGCCCCAGCATTTT	CAWSPGFTSGQPQHF
TRBJ2-3	-	-	TRBV4-3	TGCGCCAGCAGCCAGGGGGGGGCAAAGTGGCCCCGTAGCACAGATACGCAGTATTTT	CASSQGGAKWPRSTDTQYF
TRBJ2-7	-	TRBD2	TRBV6-5	TGTGCCAGCAGTTACAGGACTAGCGGAGGGCCATACGAGCAGTACTTC	CASSYRTSGGPYEQYF
TRBJ2-3	-	-	TRBV27	TGTGTCAGCAGCCTTTATAGGCGCAGCGTGCCAGATACGCAGTATTTT	CVSSLYRRSVPDTQYF
TRBJ1-4	-	-	TRBV5-1	TGCGCCAGCAGCTTGGCGGGGGGGCAGGAAAAACTGTTTTTT	CASSLAGGQEKLFF
TRBJ2-2	-	-	TRBV30	TGTGCCTGGAATGAGGTCTCCGGGGAGCTGTTTTTT	CAWNEVSGELFF
TRBJ1-1	-	-	TRBV28	TGTGCCAGCAGTTTAATCGCAGGCTCCGGGGGGGACACTGAAGCTTTCTTT	CASSLIAGSGGDTEAFF
TRBJ2-5	-	-	TRBV12-3/TRBV12-4	TGTGCCAGCAGTTCAAATGACCAAGAGACCCAGTACTTC	CASSSNDQETQYF
TRBJ1-1	-	-	TRBV5-6	TGTGCCAGCAGCCCCACAGGGAACACTGAAGCTTTCTTT	CASSPTGNTEAFF
TRBJ1-1	-	TRBD1	TRBV7-9	TGTGCCAGCAGCCAAGGGACAGGGGGAAACACTGAAGCTTTCTTT	CASSQGTGGNTEAFF
TRBJ1-1	-	-	TRBV28	TGTGCCAGCACCCGTCCCGAGGGTGGAACTGAAGCTTTCTTT	CASTRPEGGTEAFF
TRBJ1-2	once	-	TRBV7-9	TGTGCCAGCAGCTTAGTGGTAGGGGCTAACTATGGCTACACCTTC	CASSLVVGANYGYTF
TRBJ1-4	once	TRBD1	TRBV6-5	TGTGCCAGCAGTAGACAGGGGTGGGAAAAACTGTTTTTT	CASSRQGWEKLFF
TRBJ2-7	-	TRBD1	TRBV4-2	TGTGCCAGCAGCCAAGAAACTCGGGACAGGGGAGGTGAGCAGTACTTC	CASSQETRDRGGEQYF
TRBJ2-1	once	TRBD2	TRBV4-3	TGCGCCAGTTCTATAGCGGGGGCCCGTGAGCAGTTCTTC	CASSIAGAREQFF
TRBJ1-1	-	TRBD1	TRBV28	TGTGCCAGCAGAATCGGACAGGGATTCCCTGAAGCTTTCTTT	CASRIGQGFPEAFF
TRBJ1-1	-	-	TRBV10-3	TGTGCCATCAGCTCCGGGACATTGAACACTGAAGCTTTCTTT	CAISSGTLNTEAFF
TRBJ2-2	-	-	TRBV7-2	TGTGCCAGCAGCTTTATGCTCAGGGGGGAAGGCGGGGAGCTGTTTTTT	CASSFMLRGEGGELFF
TRBJ1-6	-	-	TRBV19	TGTGCCAGTAGTATTAGAGATAATTCACCCCTCCACTTT	CASSIRDNSPLHF
TRBJ2-5	-	-	TRBV2	TGTGCCAGCAGTGAACGAGAGACCCAGTACTTC	CASSERETQYF